A selection of T cell receptor beta chains follows, all from one sample in a study of a mutant IDH1 vaccine in newly diagnosed glioma. Sequenced by immunoSEQ multiplex PCR; TCRdb stores in-frame clones only, minus some. Counted here are 30,000 to 35,000 clones, around nine tenths occurring once; the ten biggest clones make up around 4.8%. The specimen was PBMCs, collected from a glioma patient treated with radiotherapy, temozolomide or both. The receptors shown here come from a woman in her thirties or forties with glioma. CDR3s leave out the opening cysteine and the closing phenylalanine or tryptophan.

V gene: TRBV6-1; J gene: TRBJ2-3; CDR3 protein: ASTKGGLGVDTQY
V gene: TRBV5-8; J gene: TRBJ2-2; CDR3 protein: ASRAGTNTGELF
V gene: TRBV2; J gene: TRBJ1-5; CDR3 protein: ASKSSAPEPQH
V gene: TRBV28; J gene: TRBJ1-2; CDR3 protein: ASSSPGGNKGYGYT
V gene: TRBV5-1; J gene: TRBJ2-7; CDR3 protein: ASGTGQSAHEQY
V gene: TRBV9; J gene: TRBJ2-2; CDR3 protein: ASSVGQGGFTGELF
V gene: TRBV5-1; J gene: TRBJ2-3; CDR3 protein: ASSLGGGGDTQY
V gene: TRBV9; J gene: TRBJ1-3; CDR3 protein: ASTDGRSGNTIY
V gene: TRBV30; J gene: TRBJ1-5; CDR3 protein: AWSVRASNQPQH
V gene: TRBV5-1; J gene: TRBJ2-1; CDR3 protein: ASSLPASANEQF
V gene: TRBV5-1; J gene: TRBJ1-1; CDR3 protein: ASSLADRDTEAF
V gene: TRBV5-4; J gene: TRBJ1-1; CDR3 protein: ASSLRLGYTEAF
V gene: TRBV7-2; J gene: TRBJ2-7; CDR3 protein: ASSSGTSFEQY
V gene: TRBV6-1; J gene: TRBJ1-2; CDR3 protein: ASSELGARPSGYT
V gene: TRBV6-1; J gene: TRBJ2-5; CDR3 protein: ASSSIGSGETQY